This passage covers 20 T cell receptor beta chains from one sample sequenced in a study of blood T cell repertoires in COVID-19. Some clones are missing from TCRdb's copy, which holds only in-frame ones; the method was immunoSEQ multiplex PCR. The sample holds 130,000 to 150,000 clones, 88% seen once. The sample consisted of peripheral blood. The receptors shown here come from a woman in her forties or fifties with acute or convalescent COVID-19.

The rearrangement joins TRBV5-1 to TRBJ1-4; D gene unclear. This CDR3 contains 15 residues. Deletions cut 4 bases from V and 8 bases from J, with 18 bases between. Looked up from germline, CDR1 is SGHRS and CDR2 is YFSETQ. The CDR3 DNA sequence: TGCGCCAGCAGCCCCTCCGGCGGAGTCTGGGAAAAACTGTTTTTT. As protein: CASSPSGGVWEKLFF.

This clone was recorded only once. This chain connects TRBV10-3 to TRBJ2-5; 7 nucleotides align to TRBD1. CDR1 and CDR2 (germline): ENHRY, SYGVKD. This CDR3 has 13 amino acids. The V and J ends lost 10 bases and 2 bases, in that order; junction bases with no gene match: 7. The CDR3 loop is CANRDSLQETQYF. CDR3 DNA: TGTGCCAACCGGGACAGCCTTCAAGAGACCCAGTACTTC.

V is TRBV27 and J is TRBJ1-1, with D possibly TRBD1 on 6 matching bases. The CDR3 is 18 amino acids. V was cut by 6 bases and J by 4 bases, with 27 bases left in between. Germline CDR1 reads MNHEY; CDR2 reads SMNVEV (reference sequence). This CDR3 reads CASRAGAWGGGGGTEAFF. CDR3 coding DNA: TGTGCCAGCAGGGCCGGAGCTTGGGGGGGCGGGGGCGGCACTGAAGCTTTCTTT.

The rearrangement links TRBV19 to TRBJ2-7, with D possibly matching TRBD1 (6 bases). This CDR3 spans 18 amino acids. Germline-derived CDR1 and CDR2 are LNHDA and SQIVND (reference sequence). Trimming took 1 base from V and 0 from J, leaving 19 bases between them. This CDR3 reads CASSIAASQGPYSYEQYF. For the CDR3, the DNA is TGTGCCAGTAGTATAGCTGCCTCCCAGGGGCCCTACTCCTACGAGCAGTACTTC.

This chain uses TRBV6-1 with TRBJ1-6, with 7 bases aligning to TRBD1. The V segment lost 3 bases and the J segment 3 bases; nucleotides outside the gene matches: 5. The CDR3 covers 16 residues. Germline values: CDR1 MNHNS, CDR2 SASEGT. DNA of the CDR3: TGTGCCAGCAGTGACCGGGACAGCCACTATAATTCACCCCTCCACTTT. Its protein is CASSDRDSHYNSPLHF.

The CDR3 DNA is TGTGCCAGTAGTAAGGAGGGGCGAGGCTATCAGCCCCAGCATTTT. This sequence encodes CASSKEGRGYQPQHF. The chain combines TRBV19 with TRBJ1-5; D might be TRBD1 (5 bases). V lost 4 bases to trimming and J lost 5 bases, with 15 bases between them. The germline CDR1 and CDR2 sequences are LNHDA and SQIVND (reference sequence). The CDR3 sequence is 15 residues long.

This rearrangement joins TRBV5-1 to TRBJ1-1; D not resolved. The CDR3 has 13 residues. V lost 1 base and J 1 base, leaving 5 bases between the germline ends. Germline CDR1 is SGHRS and CDR2 is YFSETQ. CDR3 in amino acids: CASSLQENTEAFF. CDR3 nucleotide sequence: TGCGCCAGCAGCTTGCAGGAGAACACTGAAGCTTTCTTT.

V gene TRBV7-8 combines with J gene TRBJ1-1; 7 bases line up with TRBD1. J lost 4 bases, V lost 1 base, and 9 bases had no gene match. The CDR3 has 16 residues. Germline values: CDR1 SGHVS, CDR2 FQNEAQ. The CDR3 bases are TGTGCCAGCAGCTTAGGGCAACAGGGGCCGGGCACTGAAGCTTTCTTT. This translates into CASSLGQQGPGTEAFF. Drawing the rest from reference TRBV7-8 and TRBJ1-1, the complete variable domain is GAGVSQSPRYKVAKRGQDVALRCDPISGHVSLFWYQQALGQGPEFLTYFQNEAQLDKSGLPSDRFFAERPEGSVSTLKIQRTQQEDSAVYLCASSLGQQGPGTEAFFGQGTRLTVV.

This clone was recorded once. The chain employs TRBV6-2 or TRBV6-3 and TRBJ1-2; 9 positions agree with TRBD1. The CDR3 sequence is 13 residues long. Per the germline V gene, CDR1 is MNHEY and CDR2 is SVGEGT. Losses at the gene ends were 5 bases for V and 4 bases for J; bases not matched to a gene: 2. Here the CDR3 DNA reads TGTGCCAGCAGTACAGGGGGCATCTATGGCTACACCTTC. It specifies CASSTGGIYGYTF.

The chain employs TRBV10-1 and TRBJ1-2; D remains unclear. CDR1 is WNHNN, CDR2 SYGVQD, per germline (reference sequence). The CDR3 covers 13 residues. V shed 5 bases and J shed 4 bases, with 11 bases lying between them. This CDR3 is CASSRREGYGYTF. The CDR3 coding sequence is TGCGCCAGCAGTAGACGGGAGGGCTATGGCTACACCTTC.

The table lists this clone with a few counts. The chain joins TRBV2 to TRBJ2-7, with D possibly being TRBD2 (5 bases). CDR3 size: 13 residues. Trimming shortened V by 4 bases and J by 7 bases, and 14 bases separated the two germline ends. Germline assignment: CDR1 SNHLY and CDR2 FYNNEI. CDR3 nucleotide sequence: TGTGCCAGCAGTGGGACTGGGGAAGGAGAGCAGTACTTC. This sequence encodes CASSGTGEGEQYF.

CDR3 region: CASSGDRGVSYEQYF. In DNA form, the CDR3 reads TGTGCCAGCAGCGGGGACAGGGGAGTCTCCTACGAGCAGTACTTC. The chain joins TRBV5-6 to TRBJ2-7; 10 bases fit TRBD1. The CDR3 consists of 15 residues. CDR1 and CDR2 from the germline V gene are SGHDT and YYEEEE. J lost 0 bases, V lost 4 bases, and 4 bases had no gene match.

The chain links TRBV25-1 to TRBJ1-1, with no clear D. V was clipped by 5 bases and J by 4 bases, with 14 bases between them. This CDR3 comprises 14 residues. Germline loops: CDR1 MGHDK, CDR2 SYGVNS. The CDR3 spells CASSPTGVGTEAFF. In DNA form, the CDR3 reads TGTGCCAGCAGTCCGACGGGAGTGGGCACTGAAGCTTTCTTT. Complete variable domain (other parts from reference TRBV25-1 and TRBJ1-1): EADIYQTPRYLVIGTGKKITLECSQTMGHDKMYWYQQDPGMELHLIHYSYGVNSTEKGDLSSESTVSRIRTEHFPLTLESARPSHTSQYLCASSPTGVGTEAFFGQGTRLTVV.

The rearrangement links TRBV4-1 to TRBJ1-1, with 7 bases identical to TRBD1. CDR3 length: 16 amino acids. Germline V lookup: CDR1 MGHRA, CDR2 YSYEKL. Unmatched junction bases numbered 6, after V lost 0 bases and J lost 2 bases. The CDR3 coding sequence is TGCGCCAGCAGCCAAGACCCCGGGACAGCTAACACTGAAGCTTTCTTT. This translates into CASSQDPGTANTEAFF.

The rearrangement uses TRBV10-3 and TRBJ2-2; TRBD2 might be the D (6 bases). The length of the CDR3 is 15 residues. Germline V gives CDR1 ENHRY, CDR2 SYGVKD. V lost 6 bases to trimming and J lost 4 bases, with 15 bases between them. This chain's CDR3 is CAIRVGSSGTGELFF. The CDR3 DNA reads TGTGCCATCAGGGTGGGGAGTAGCGGCACCGGGGAGCTGTTTTTT.

The chain couples TRBV18 to TRBJ2-1, with 10 nucleotides matching TRBD2. This CDR3 comprises 15 residues. Germline V gene lookup returns CDR1 KGHSH and CDR2 LQKENI. V shed 4 bases, J shed 5 bases, and the junction held 5 bases outside the gene matches. The CDR3 region has the DNA TGTGCCAGCTCACACCCGGGACTAGCGAACAATGAGCAGTTCTTC. It yields the protein CASSHPGLANNEQFF.

The chain carries TRBV11-2 and TRBJ1-2; D unresolved. CDR1 is SGHAT and CDR2 is FQNNGV in the germline V gene. The germline V and J ends were trimmed by 2 bases and 4 bases, with 8 bases remaining between them. The CDR3 covers 13 residues. The CDR3 nucleotides are TGTGCCAGCAGCTTACAAGAGGCCTATGGCTACACCTTC. Translating gives CASSLQEAYGYTF.

The V and J genes are TRBV25-1 and TRBJ1-1; 9 bases are shared with TRBD1. The V and J ends lost 5 bases and 2 bases, in that order; junction bases with no gene match: 6. The germline V gene encodes CDR1 MGHDK and CDR2 SYGVNS. The CDR3 has 15 residues. The CDR3 DNA is TGTGCCAGCAGTCAACCGGGACAGGGAAACACTGAAGCTTTCTTT. This gives the protein CASSQPGQGNTEAFF.

The chain carries TRBV6-1 and TRBJ1-2; 7 nucleotides agree with TRBD1. Per the germline V gene, CDR1 is MNHNS and CDR2 is SASEGT. Trimming at V came to 2 bases and at J to 8 bases, leaving 8 bases not matched to a gene. CDR3 length: 14 residues. The CDR3 DNA follows: TGTGCCAGCAGTGAAACCGAGGGGGCGGAGGGCTACACCTTC. This translates into CASSETEGAEGYTF.

CDR3 coding DNA: TGTGCCTCCCAGCGGGAGAGTAAGACCGGGGAGCTGTTTTTT. Protein product: CASQRESKTGELFF. This rearrangement joins TRBV6-4 to TRBJ2-2, with 8 bases aligning to TRBD2. The V and J ends lost 11 bases and 5 bases, in that order; junction bases with no gene match: 10. CDR1 and CDR2 from the germline V gene are MRHNA and SNTAGT. The CDR3 sequence is 14 residues long.